This T cell receptor (beta chain) is from a study of T cell responses to AZD1222 COVID-19 vaccine. Assay used: immunoSEQ multiplex PCR; TCRdb lists only in-frame clones, some missing. The sample gives tens of thousands of clones, around 90% of which show up once; around 10% is in the top ten. This clone was recorded once. Looked up from germline, CDR1 is SGHTA and CDR2 is FQGNSA. There are 13 residues in the CDR3. V lost 5 bases to trimming and J lost 6 bases; unmatched junction nucleotides: 4. The material was peripheral blood, obtained on day 0 of MenACWY control vaccination. V is TRBV7-2 and J is TRBJ1-2; TRBD1 aligns across 9 bases. The TCR originated in an adult in good health. This CDR3 is CASSPRDRDGYTF. In DNA form, the CDR3 reads TGTGCCAGCAGCCCCCGGGACAGGGATGGCTACACCTTC.